This T cell receptor (beta chain) was retrieved from a study of identical twins. One entry per CDR3 protein, called by TCRdb with MiXCR from the 5' RACE reads. The repertoire has more than 400,000 distinct CDR3 sequences, around 15% of them found once; the top ten carry more than 0.4%. The length of the CDR3 is 16 residues. V dropped 4 bases and J dropped 4; count of bases not matched to a gene: 10. Germline V gene lookup returns CDR1 SGHRS and CDR2 YFSETQ. The same sample was also studied in work on yellow fever vaccine responses in identical twins.

The chain joins TRBV5-1 to TRBJ2-1; 8 bases align to TRBD1. The source is a young woman in good health. Specimen: CD4+ T cells sorted from blood. The CDR3 sequence is CASSPQGDSMYNEQFF. As DNA, the CDR3 is TGCGCCAGCAGCCCACAGGGGGACTCGATGTACAATGAGCAGTTCTTC.